The sample holds many counts of the clone carrying this T cell receptor (beta chain). This sample was taken from a study of T cells in Graves' hyperthyroidism and ophthalmopathy. Study at large: Peripheral blood was taken when the disease was first diagnosed, before any treatment began.

CDR3 length: 16 amino acids. V lost 0 bases and J lost 0, with 13 bases in between. The germline gives CDR1 SQVTM, CDR2 ANQGSEA. The authors deemed Graves' hyperthyroidism stable absent ophthalmopathy progression within 18 months. Disease duration under 2 months; hyperthyroidism patients were aged 18 to 65. The investigators amplified TCR beta CDR3 regions from RNA transcripts. HTBI primers were used for first-round RT-PCR of the TCR CDR3. A single record per CDR3 protein comes from TCRdb applying MiXCR to the multiplex PCR reads. The sample has 450,000 to 600,000 distinct CDR3 sequences; roughly 15% are singletons.

The chain has TRBV29-1 and TRBJ2-3, with a possible D match to TRBD1 (6 bases). The specimen was blood. The receptor was derived from a woman aged 40-49 years with Graves' hyperthyroidism. As DNA, the CDR3 is TGCAGCGTTGAAGATCGACAGGTCACTAGCACAGATACGCAGTATTTT. This sequence encodes CSVEDRQVTSTDTQYF.